A single sample is the source of the 11 T cell receptor beta chains below, sequenced in a study of identical twins. TCRdb reprocessed the 5' RACE reads via MiXCR and lists one record per CDR3 protein. This table has 1,800,000 or so distinct CDR3 sequences, around 33% appearing once. The sample consisted of cord blood. The receptors were sampled from a newborn girl in good health.

This clonotype was recorded a few times. The rearrangement joins TRBV27 to TRBJ2-7; 7 positions match TRBD1. V dropped 3 bases and J dropped 3; count of bases not matched to a gene: 5. Germline values: CDR1 MNHEY, CDR2 SMNVEV (reference sequence). This CDR3 has 14 residues. CDR3 residues: CASSFGRGFYEQYF. The CDR3 region has the DNA TGTGCCAGCAGTTTTGGCAGGGGGTTCTACGAGCAGTACTTC.

This clonotype was counted ten times or more. The V call is TRBV7-2, the J call TRBJ2-7; unclear D gene. CDR3 size: 12 residues. Trimming took off 5 bases at V and 3 bases at J, with 8 bases between the two ends. In germline, CDR1 is SGHTA, CDR2 FQGNSA. The CDR3 loop reads CASSRSGYEQYF. The CDR3 DNA sequence: TGTGCCAGCAGCCGGTCCGGCTACGAGCAGTACTTC.

This clonotype was seen a handful of times. The V gene is TRBV25-1, the J gene TRBJ2-1; 8 nucleotides line up with TRBD2. CDR1 is MGHDK, CDR2 SYGVNS, per germline. The CDR3 loop spans 17 amino acids. V lost 1 base and J lost 6; bases outside the gene matches: 11. The CDR3 nucleotides read TGTGCCAGCAGTGAATCGGAGGGGCCTAGCGGGTCCAATGAGCAGTTCTTC. It is translated as CASSESEGPSGSNEQFF.

CDR3 protein: CASSQKRTGGPEAFF. The CDR3 DNA is TGCGCCAGCAGCCAGAAGAGAACAGGGGGCCCTGAAGCTTTCTTT. The chain joins TRBV4-1 to TRBJ1-1; 9 positions agree with TRBD1. This CDR3 contains 15 residues. Losses at the gene ends were 3 bases for V and 6 bases for J; bases not matched to a gene: 8. Germline-derived CDR1 and CDR2 are MGHRA and YSYEKL.

This chain uses TRBV25-1 with TRBJ1-4; weak D call: TRBD1 (5 bases). The CDR3 has 16 amino acids. The germline CDR1 and CDR2 sequences are MGHDK and SYGVNS. V was trimmed by 0 bases and J by 3 bases, leaving 11 bases between them. CDR3 sequence reads: CASSEYAAGSNEKLFF. The CDR3 bases are TGTGCCAGCAGTGAATACGCGGCAGGGTCTAATGAAAAACTGTTTTTT.

The chain carries TRBV20-1 and TRBJ2-1, with TRBD2 matching 10 bases. Germline lookup yields CDR1 DFQATT and CDR2 SNEGSKA (reference sequence). This CDR3 contains 15 residues. V shed 0 bases, J shed 9 bases, and the junction held 8 bases outside the gene matches. CDR3 in DNA: TGCAGTGCTAGAGATTTCAGCGGGAGGGTCGTTGAGCAGTTCTTC. Residues: CSARDFSGRVVEQFF.

A note on this clonotype: A junction boundary mismatches the germline segment, possibly from a read error. The rearrangement joins TRBV2 to TRBJ1-2, with 8 bases aligning to TRBD1. CDR1 is SNHLY, CDR2 FYNNEI, per germline. The CDR3 totals 15 residues. The CDR3 nucleotides read TGTGCCAGCACTAAGGACAGGGTGATAAACTATGGCTGCACCTTC. Its protein product is CASTKDRVINYGCTF.

The CDR3 DNA reads as TGTGCCGGATCCCCTGGGCGAAAAAACTATGGCTACACCTTC. Translated, it gives CAGSPGRKNYGYTF. The V call is TRBV6-2 or TRBV6-3, the J call TRBJ1-2; D uncertain. Trimming pared 11 bases from V and 2 bases from J, leaving 18 bases between. CDR1 MNHEY and CDR2 SVGEGT come from the germline V gene. The CDR3 loop spans 14 amino acids.

This rearrangement joins TRBV12-3 or TRBV12-4 to TRBJ2-3, with D perhaps TRBD2 (6 bases). CDR3 length: 16 amino acids. The V and J ends lost 2 bases and 3 bases respectively, with 15 bases between them. The CDR3 coding sequence is TGTGCCAGCAGTTTAAGTCCGGGAGTGGGAACAGATACGCAGTATTTT. Amino acids: CASSLSPGVGTDTQYF.

This clonotype was picked up a small number of times. The J gene is TRBJ2-3, the V gene TRBV12-3 or TRBV12-4; D is perhaps TRBD1 or TRBD2 (5 bases each). CDR3 size: 12 residues. The V end lost 8 bases, the J end lost 6 bases, and 12 bases lay between the germline ends. CDR3 coding DNA: TGTGCCAGCTGTCGGTGGGGGGATACGCAGTATTTT. Translation: CASCRWGDTQYF.

The chain has TRBV2 and TRBJ2-7; 9 nucleotides line up with TRBD2. CDR3 length: 15 residues. The germline V gene encodes CDR1 SNHLY and CDR2 FYNNEI. The V and J ends lost 5 bases and 2 bases, in that order; junction bases with no gene match: 7. CDR3 DNA sequence: TGTGCCAGCAGTAGACTAGCGGTTAGTACCTACGAGCAGTACTTC. Its protein is CASSRLAVSTYEQYF.